This TCR beta chain stems from a study of T cells after yellow fever vaccination. This clonotype was seen a few times. The germline V gene encodes CDR1 SQVTM and CDR2 ANQGSEA. The CDR3 covers 16 residues. V dropped 1 base and J dropped 4; count of bases not matched to a gene: 7. TCRdb processed the 5' RACE reads anew with MiXCR; each CDR3 protein has one entry. The repertoire holds a few hundred thousand distinct CDR3 sequences, with 6.5% to 7.5% as singletons. The sequenced sample was CD4+ T cells sorted from PBMCs, obtained on the day of the yellow fever booster vaccination. The receptor was isolated from a man aged 25 to 40 who received the YFV17D yellow fever vaccine. This sequence joins TRBV29-1 and TRBJ2-1, with 10 bases aligning to TRBD2. The CDR3 DNA reads TGCAGCGTTGAAGGGCTAGCGGGAGCTACATACAATGAGCAGTTCTTC. Protein sequence: CSVEGLAGATYNEQFF.